A selection of T cell receptor beta chains follows, all from one sample in a study of Ad26.COV2.S vaccination and SARS-CoV-2 variants. TCRdb keeps only in-frame clones here, not all; method: immunoSEQ multiplex PCR. Of 180,000 or so clones detected, 87% appear once; the ten largest clones hold more than 4.5%. The sequencing used peripheral blood, collected after recovery from COVID-19. The receptors were gathered from a human donor who had recovered from COVID-19. CDR3s leave out the opening cysteine and the closing phenylalanine or tryptophan.

V: TRBV15; J: TRBJ2-3; CDR3: ATSDPSVGPLNTQY
V: TRBV6-2/TRBV6-3; J: TRBJ2-7; CDR3: ASSYRQADSYEQY
V: TRBV25-1; J: TRBJ1-3; CDR3: ASRGGNTIY
V: TRBV7-2; J: TRBJ1-6; CDR3: ASSLGDRGGNSPLH
V: TRBV19; J: TRBJ1-1; CDR3: ASSISRDTNTEAF
V: TRBV4-1; J: TRBJ2-5; CDR3: ASSQDWERRETQY
V: TRBV10-1; J: TRBJ2-5; CDR3: ASSEGEETQY
V: TRBV5-4; J: TRBJ2-6; CDR3: ASSLEPASRSGANVLT
V: TRBV2; J: TRBJ2-5; CDR3: ASRGQPQETQY
V: TRBV4-1; J: TRBJ2-7; CDR3: ASSQPSSRNEQY
V: TRBV12-5; J: TRBJ2-3; CDR3: ASGPGQGGDTQY
V: TRBV12-5; J: TRBJ1-4; CDR3: ASGSGQVSVGEKLF
V: TRBV5-4; J: TRBJ1-2; CDR3: ASSLRDVEFPFGYT
V: TRBV2; J: TRBJ2-5; CDR3: ASTFIAGEATQY
V: TRBV5-4; J: TRBJ2-7; CDR3: ASSGRAGSEQY
V: TRBV6-2/TRBV6-3; J: TRBJ2-1; CDR3: ASSRPLAGARSNGF
V: TRBV6-4; J: TRBJ2-5; CDR3: ASTLAGGQETQY
V: TRBV7-3; J: TRBJ2-1; CDR3: ASSLPGSYNEQF
V: TRBV9; J: TRBJ2-1; CDR3: ASSAPLAASDYNEQF
V: TRBV7-3; J: TRBJ1-2; CDR3: ASSLSAGKGYGYT
V: TRBV27; J: TRBJ2-1; CDR3: ASRRGGEQF
V: TRBV9; J: TRBJ2-7; CDR3: ASSPTTGAVEQY
V: TRBV11-2; J: TRBJ1-1; CDR3: ASSLESQGSAF
V: TRBV9; J: TRBJ2-7; CDR3: ASSVGGNSYEQY
V: TRBV7-2; J: TRBJ1-2; CDR3: ASSLDGQGWYGYT
V: TRBV9; J: TRBJ2-2; CDR3: ASSVGTSEHRGAV
V: TRBV7-9; J: TRBJ2-7; CDR3: ASSLGLADGPGFYEQY
V: TRBV5-1; J: TRBJ1-2; CDR3: ASSLANGGPYGYT
V: TRBV30; J: TRBJ2-5; CDR3: AWSRVTSAQETQY
V: TRBV11-2; J: TRBJ1-1; CDR3: ASSLAGGNTEAF
V: TRBV7-3; J: TRBJ2-3; CDR3: ASGSGGPTDTQY
V: TRBV7-3; J: TRBJ1-1; CDR3: ASSLIVNTEAF
V: TRBV30; J: TRBJ1-2; CDR3: AWSVLNYGYT
V: TRBV6-5; J: TRBJ1-1; CDR3: ASRKGGSTEAF
V: TRBV6-5; J: TRBJ1-2; CDR3: ASSSATAYGYT
V: TRBV7-2; J: TRBJ2-7; CDR3: ASSLAGTDYEQY
V: TRBV11-2; J: TRBJ2-2; CDR3: ASSPRLAPGELF
V: TRBV7-9; J: TRBJ2-2; CDR3: ASSSDPANTGELF
V: TRBV9; J: TRBJ1-2; CDR3: ASSVGNNYGYT
V: TRBV5-1; J: TRBJ2-1; CDR3: ASSRRTLTNEQF
V: TRBV9; J: TRBJ2-2; CDR3: ASSVRASTDGELF
V: TRBV2; J: TRBJ2-5; CDR3: ASRRGQAESETQY
V: TRBV3-1/TRBV3-2; J: TRBJ1-4; CDR3: ASSLGVEKLF
V: TRBV29-1; J: TRBJ1-2; CDR3: SVARGRNYGYT
V: TRBV7-2; J: TRBJ2-4; CDR3: ASSLARGGGNIQY
V: TRBV9; J: TRBJ1-2; CDR3: ASPDRGKGYT
V: TRBV5-4; J: TRBJ2-5; CDR3: ASSLFGTPQETQY
V: TRBV23-1; J: TRBJ2-6; CDR3: ASSYGAPGSPTGANVLT
V: TRBV7-9; J: TRBJ1-3; CDR3: ASSLPGTVGNTIY
V: TRBV19; J: TRBJ1-5; CDR3: ASIPRQGTNQPQH
V: TRBV5-4; J: TRBJ2-1; CDR3: ASSFDASSYNEQF
V: TRBV19; J: TRBJ2-3; CDR3: ASSIPWGRGVTDTQY
V: TRBV18; J: TRBJ2-3; CDR3: ASSPPGLAGADTQY
V: TRBV6-5; J: TRBJ1-1; CDR3: ASSYSRWKGEAF
V: TRBV7-2; J: TRBJ1-3; CDR3: ASSLYRVGSGNTIY
V: TRBV6-5; J: TRBJ1-1; CDR3: ASSYFLNTEAF